This T cell receptor beta chain is from a study of blood T cell repertoires in COVID-19. Study-wide background: Two negative PCRs, clearance, or symptom resolution characterized the recovered Cohort 3 donors. The analysed material was cDNA or gDNA that came from T cells, B-cell-depleted T cells, or PBMCs.

Which cohort a participant joined came from the clinical history participants gave. V shed 6 bases, J shed 4 bases, and the junction held 2 bases outside the gene matches. CDR3 size: 13 residues. CDR1 and CDR2 from the germline V gene are MNHEY and SVGAGI. Only in-frame clones appear in the TCRdb table, and some are missing; sequencing was by immunoSEQ multiplex PCR. The table has over 110,000 clones, over 75% seen once; the top ten hold 3.5% to 5%. This clone was recorded once. This chain joins TRBV6-5 and TRBJ2-3, with 9 bases that match TRBD1. The TCR was taken from a man aged 50 or older in a cohort exposed to, infected with or recovered from COVID-19 (not recorded which). Sequenced sample: PBMCs or T cells enriched from blood (not recorded which). The CDR3: CASRGTGPDTQYF. The DNA of the CDR3 is TGTGCCAGCAGGGGGACAGGGCCAGATACGCAGTATTTT.